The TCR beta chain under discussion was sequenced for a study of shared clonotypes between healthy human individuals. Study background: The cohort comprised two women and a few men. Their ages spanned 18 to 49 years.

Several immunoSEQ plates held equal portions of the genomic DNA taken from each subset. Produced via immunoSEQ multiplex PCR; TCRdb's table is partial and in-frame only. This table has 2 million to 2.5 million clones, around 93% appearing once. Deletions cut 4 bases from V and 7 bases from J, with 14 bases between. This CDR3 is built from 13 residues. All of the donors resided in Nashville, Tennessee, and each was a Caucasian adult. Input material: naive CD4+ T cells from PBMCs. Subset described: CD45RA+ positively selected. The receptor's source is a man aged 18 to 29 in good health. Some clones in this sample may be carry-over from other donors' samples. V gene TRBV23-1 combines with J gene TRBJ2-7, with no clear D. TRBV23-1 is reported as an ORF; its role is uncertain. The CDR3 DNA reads TGCGCCAGCAGTCGTGGATTTTCCGGTGAGCAGTACTTC. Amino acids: CASSRGFSGEQYF.